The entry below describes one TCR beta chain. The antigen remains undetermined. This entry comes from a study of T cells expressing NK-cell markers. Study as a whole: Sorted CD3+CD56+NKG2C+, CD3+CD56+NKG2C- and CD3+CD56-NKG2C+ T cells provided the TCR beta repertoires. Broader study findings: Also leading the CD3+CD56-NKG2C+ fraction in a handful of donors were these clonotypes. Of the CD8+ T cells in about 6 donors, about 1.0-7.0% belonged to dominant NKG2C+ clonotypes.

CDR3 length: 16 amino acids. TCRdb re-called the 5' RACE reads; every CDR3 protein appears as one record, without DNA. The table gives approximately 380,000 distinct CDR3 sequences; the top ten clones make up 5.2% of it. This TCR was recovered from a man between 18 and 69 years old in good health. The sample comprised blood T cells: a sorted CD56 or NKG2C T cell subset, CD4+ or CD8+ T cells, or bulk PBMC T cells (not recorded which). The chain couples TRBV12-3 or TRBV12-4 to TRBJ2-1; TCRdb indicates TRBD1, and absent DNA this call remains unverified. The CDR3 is CASSARRGFSYNEQFF.